Listed here are 28 T cell receptor beta chains from one sample, sequenced in a study of blood T cell repertoires in COVID-19. Sequencing was performed with immunoSEQ multiplex PCR; in TCRdb, only in-frame clones are kept and a portion is missing. This sample has around 140,000 clones, with around nine tenths found just once. Material for sequencing was peripheral blood. All receptors come from a woman between 65 and 79 years old with COVID-19, enrolled during active disease.

The V call is TRBV13, the J call TRBJ1-2, with D possibly TRBD1 on 5 matching bases. CDR3 length: 15 residues. From germline, CDR1 is PRHDT and CDR2 FYEKMQ (reference sequence). The V and J ends lost 6 bases and 0 bases respectively, with 14 bases between them. The CDR3 DNA sequence: TGTGCCAGCAGAAATCAGGGCAGCTCTAACTATGGCTACACCTTC. Translation: CASRNQGSSNYGYTF.

This rearrangement joins TRBV5-1 to TRBJ1-6, with TRBD1 identical over 7 bases. The CDR3 has 14 residues. The ends lost 5 bases at V and 10 bases at J; junction bases unmatched: 9. The germline V gene has CDR1 SGHRS and CDR2 YFSETQ. The CDR3 region has the DNA TGCGCCAGCAGTCTGGGACAGATTAAATCACCCCTCCACTTT. As protein: CASSLGQIKSPLHF.

The chain carries TRBV15 and TRBJ2-3; D may be TRBD1 (5 bases). The V and J ends lost 5 bases and 4 bases respectively, with 10 bases between them. The germline V gene encodes CDR1 LNHNV and CDR2 YYDKDF (reference sequence). The CDR3 extends over 13 amino acids. As DNA, the CDR3 is TGTGCCACCAGCCAGGGTACCGCAGATACGCAGTATTTT. Its protein is CATSQGTADTQYF.

The chain couples TRBV3-1 (or the pseudogene TRBV3-2) to TRBJ2-6; the D is unclear. Germline loops: CDR1 LGHDT, CDR2 YNNKEL (reference sequence). The V and J ends lost 1 base and 0 bases respectively, with 19 bases between them. The CDR3 spans 20 residues. In DNA form, the CDR3 reads TGTGCCAGCAGCCAAGTCCTCACCGGGTATTCCCCCTCTGGGGCCAACGTCCTGACTTTC. This translates into CASSQVLTGYSPSGANVLTF.

The V call is TRBV6-6, the J call TRBJ2-6, with TRBD2 identical over 7 bases. Per the germline V gene, CDR1 is MNHNY and CDR2 is SVGAGI (reference sequence). The CDR3 contains 15 residues. With V trimmed by 2 bases and J by 2 bases, 0 bases remained unmatched. The CDR3 DNA sequence: TGTGCCAGCAGTTACGGGGGGGCTGGGGCCAACGTCCTGACTTTC. Translated, it gives CASSYGGAGANVLTF.

The V gene is TRBV7-2, the J gene TRBJ1-2; possibly TRBD1 for D (5 bases). The CDR3 has 15 amino acids. Germline V CDR1 and CDR2: SGHTA, FQGNSA. Trimming cost V 2 bases and J 4 bases, with 14 bases left between them. The CDR3 bases are TGTGCCAGCAGCTTAAGCTTCGGACACACCTATGGCTACACCTTC. Protein: CASSLSFGHTYGYTF.

The V and J genes are TRBV25-1 and TRBJ1-2, with D maybe TRBD1 (5 bases). This CDR3 spans 15 amino acids. Germline CDR1 and CDR2: MGHDK and SYGVNS. The V and J ends lost 3 bases and 4 bases respectively, with 15 bases between them. CDR3 in amino acids: CASSDKRGGSYGYTF. Written as DNA, the CDR3 is TGTGCCAGCAGTGACAAACGGGGGGGAAGCTATGGCTACACCTTC.

The V gene is TRBV5-6, the J gene TRBJ1-2; a weak D match, TRBD1 (6 bases). Trimming cost V 2 bases and J 7 bases, with 12 bases left between them. Germline V CDR1 and CDR2: SGHDT, YYEEEE. This CDR3 contains 13 residues. CDR3 in amino acids: CASSFGTNGGYTF. The CDR3 DNA sequence: TGTGCCAGCAGCTTCGGGACAAACGGTGGCTACACCTTC.

The chain couples TRBV6-1 to TRBJ2-4; maybe TRBD2 (5 bases). Germline V CDR1 and CDR2: MNHNS, SASEGT. V gave up 2 bases and J gave up 2 bases, with 7 bases separating them. This CDR3 region has 14 residues. CDR3 nucleotide sequence: TGTGCCAGCAGTGAAACGGGAACCAAAAACATTCAGTACTTC. Its protein product is CASSETGTKNIQYF.

The rearrangement links TRBV27 to TRBJ1-1; D is undetermined. Between the trimmed V and J ends, which lost 1 base and 4 bases, there was a span of 13 bases. There are 15 residues in the CDR3. Germline V gene data show CDR1 as MNHEY and CDR2 as SMNVEV (reference sequence). CDR3 DNA sequence: TGTGCCAGCAGTTTATTTGGAGGGAAAGGCACTGAAGCTTTCTTT. This translates into CASSLFGGKGTEAFF.

The chain combines TRBV11-3 with TRBJ2-1, with TRBD2 matching 10 bases. Germline V CDR1 and CDR2: SGHNT, YENEEA. The trim removed 3 bases at V and 7 bases at J, leaving 6 bases unmatched. The CDR3 is 15 amino acids. In nucleotides, the CDR3 is TGTGCCAGCAGCTTTACTGTAGCGGGGGGAAATGAGCAGTTCTTC. This gives the protein CASSFTVAGGNEQFF. The full variable domain, with the rest looked up from reference TRBV11-3 and TRBJ2-1, is EAGVVQSPRYKIIEKKQPVAFWCNPISGHNTLYWYLQNLGQGPELLIRYENEEAVDDSQLPKDRFSAERLKGVDSTLKIQPAELGDSAVYLCASSFTVAGGNEQFFGPGTRLTVL.

This clone was counted once. The chain combines TRBV6-6 with TRBJ2-5; 10 nucleotides agree with TRBD2. This CDR3 spans 16 amino acids. The V segment lost 2 bases and the J segment 5 bases; nucleotides outside the gene matches: 8. Germline loops: CDR1 MNHNY, CDR2 SVGAGI (reference sequence). The CDR3 loop is CASSYVGLAGVETQYF. CDR3 DNA sequence: TGTGCCAGCAGTTACGTCGGGCTAGCGGGGGTGGAGACCCAGTACTTC.

V gene TRBV28 combines with J gene TRBJ1-2, with TRBD1 as a possible D gene (5 bases). The ends were cut back, 6 bases at V and 9 bases at J, with 14 bases in the middle. This CDR3 spans 12 amino acids. Germline V gene data show CDR1 as MDHEN and CDR2 as SYDVKM. CDR3 nucleotide sequence: TGTGCCAGCAGAGCTGGACATGACCGCTACACCTTC. The encoded protein is CASRAGHDRYTF.

The chain combines TRBV9 with TRBJ2-3, with D tentatively TRBD2 (5 bases). This CDR3 is built from 15 residues. Looked up from germline, CDR1 is SGDLS and CDR2 is YYNGEE. V shed 0 bases and J shed 0 bases, with 8 bases lying between them. The CDR3 region is CASSVAAGSTDTQYF. DNA for the CDR3: TGTGCCAGCAGCGTAGCGGCGGGTAGCACAGATACGCAGTATTTT.

The V and J genes are TRBV7-9 and TRBJ1-2; 7 bases align to TRBD1. The V gene end was trimmed by 4 bases and the J gene end by 0 bases; junction bases not matched to a gene: 11. CDR1 SEHNR and CDR2 FQNEAQ come from the germline V gene (reference sequence). The CDR3 has 17 residues. The CDR3 here is CASSSAALQGPNYGYTF. Here the CDR3 DNA reads TGTGCCAGCAGCTCCGCCGCCCTACAGGGGCCTAACTATGGCTACACCTTC.

The chain uses TRBV28 and TRBJ1-4; tentative D call: TRBD1 (5 bases). Trimming removed 1 base from V and 5 bases from J, with 8 bases in between. Germline values: CDR1 MDHEN, CDR2 SYDVKM. The CDR3 consists of 14 residues. The CDR3: CASSLYRNNEKLFF. The CDR3 coding sequence is TGTGCCAGCAGTTTATACAGGAACAATGAAAAACTGTTTTTT.

The rearrangement uses TRBV5-1 and TRBJ1-6; no firm D call. The V end was cut by 0 bases, the J end by 6 bases, with 13 bases between. The germline CDR1 and CDR2 sequences are SGHRS and YFSETQ. The CDR3 is made up of 16 amino acids. CDR3 sequence (DNA): TGCGCCAGCAGCTTGGCCGTCCGGGAGACTAATTCACCCCTCCACTTT. Its translation is CASSLAVRETNSPLHF.

This clone is medium-sized by share. V gene TRBV3-1 (or the pseudogene TRBV3-2) combines with J gene TRBJ1-2; D might be TRBD1 (6 bases). CDR3 length equals 12 residues. Trimming removed 6 bases from V and 5 bases from J, with 10 bases in between. CDR1 and CDR2 from the germline V gene are LGHDT and YNNKEL (reference sequence). The CDR3 loop is CASRGQNYGYTF. The CDR3 DNA is TGTGCCAGCAGAGGACAGAATTATGGCTACACCTTC.

The chain has TRBV4-2 and TRBJ2-5, with 11 bases lining up with TRBD2. CDR1 and CDR2 from the germline V gene are LGHNA and YNFKEQ. The CDR3 spans 18 residues. V shed 4 bases and J 2 bases; nucleotides not matched to a gene: 12. The CDR3 here is CASSPGPSSGGFQETQYF. CDR3 bases: TGTGCCAGCAGCCCCGGACCCTCTAGCGGGGGGTTTCAAGAGACCCAGTACTTC.

The chain couples TRBV4-1 to TRBJ2-4; 10 nucleotides line up with TRBD2. Trimming took 0 bases from V and 3 from J; bases not matched to a gene: 2. The CDR3 totals 16 residues. From germline, CDR1 is MGHRA and CDR2 YSYEKL. The CDR3, as DNA: TGCGCCAGCAGCCAAGAGGAGCGGGGGGGCAAAAACATTCAGTACTTC. Translating gives CASSQEERGGKNIQYF.

J is TRBJ2-2 and V is TRBV5-6; 9 positions match TRBD1. The CDR3 consists of 16 residues. Germline CDR1 reads SGHDT; CDR2 reads YYEEEE. J lost 3 bases, V lost 2 bases, and 5 bases had no gene match. The CDR3 region is CASSFQGTGYTGELFF. CDR3 nucleotide sequence: TGTGCCAGCAGCTTCCAAGGGACAGGGTACACCGGGGAGCTGTTTTTT.

The chain has TRBV6-1 and TRBJ2-7; no reliable D call. The germline CDR1 and CDR2 sequences are MNHNS and SASEGT. The CDR3 consists of 13 residues. Trimming took 3 bases from V and 2 from J, leaving 8 bases between them. CDR3 sequence (DNA): TGTGCCAGCAGTGATCCACAGACCTACGAGCAGTACTTC. This sequence encodes CASSDPQTYEQYF.

This sequence joins TRBV11-3 and TRBJ1-1; D is perhaps TRBD1 (5 bases). CDR1 and CDR2 from the germline V gene are SGHNT and YENEEA. The CDR3 covers 14 residues. The germline V and J ends were trimmed by 5 bases and 4 bases, with 14 bases remaining between them. The CDR3 region is CASSLRGEGTEAFF. The CDR3 DNA reads TGTGCCAGCAGCCTACGGGGGGAGGGCACTGAAGCTTTCTTT.

V and J are TRBV6-1 and TRBJ1-1, with D maybe TRBD1 (6 bases). CDR3 length: 15 amino acids. Germline V gene data show CDR1 as MNHNS and CDR2 as SASEGT. Trimming left V 3 bases short and J 1 base short, with 12 bases between. CDR3 region: CASSDRGEGNTEAFF. Written as DNA, the CDR3 is TGTGCCAGCAGTGACAGGGGAGAGGGGAACACTGAAGCTTTCTTT.

V and J are TRBV19 and TRBJ1-2; D is unclear. Trimming cost V 7 bases and J 0 bases, with 21 bases left between them. CDR1 LNHDA and CDR2 SQIVND come from the germline V gene (reference sequence). The CDR3 has 17 amino acids. The CDR3 region is CASIPSGNPSPNYGYTF. The CDR3 nucleotides are TGTGCCAGTATTCCCTCCGGGAATCCCTCGCCTAACTATGGCTACACCTTC.

The rearrangement joins TRBV5-6 to TRBJ1-2; 10 nucleotides align to TRBD1. This CDR3 spans 17 amino acids. V shed 4 bases, J shed 2 bases, and the junction held 11 bases outside the gene matches. Germline V lookup: CDR1 SGHDT, CDR2 YYEEEE. DNA of the CDR3: TGTGCCAGCAGCGTGCCGGGGACAGGGGAAGGGAACTATGGCTACACCTTC. Translating gives CASSVPGTGEGNYGYTF.

This chain links TRBV7-8 with TRBJ2-1; TRBD2 aligns across 9 bases. The CDR3 spans 16 residues. V lost 4 bases to trimming and J lost 8 bases; unmatched junction nucleotides: 12. Germline CDR1 SGHVS, CDR2 FQNEAQ. The chain's CDR3 is CASSWDLSGGGDEQFF. The CDR3 DNA reads as TGTGCCAGCAGCTGGGACCTTAGCGGGGGTGGTGATGAGCAGTTCTTC. Filled out from reference TRBV7-8 and TRBJ2-1, the complete variable domain reads GAGVSQSPRYKVAKRGQDVALRCDPISGHVSLFWYQQALGQGPEFLTYFQNEAQLDKSGLPSDRFFAERPEGSVSTLKIQRTQQEDSAVYLCASSWDLSGGGDEQFFGPGTRLTVL.

CDR3 DNA sequence: TGCGCCAGCAGCTTACAGGGCACCGCGGACACTGAAGCTTTCTTT. Amino acid sequence: CASSLQGTADTEAFF. J is TRBJ1-1 and V is TRBV5-1; weak D call: TRBD1 (6 bases). The V gene lost 2 bases and the J gene lost 3 bases, with 14 bases spanning the gap. The CDR3 runs to 15 residues. Germline V gene sequence: CDR1 SGHRS, CDR2 YFSETQ.